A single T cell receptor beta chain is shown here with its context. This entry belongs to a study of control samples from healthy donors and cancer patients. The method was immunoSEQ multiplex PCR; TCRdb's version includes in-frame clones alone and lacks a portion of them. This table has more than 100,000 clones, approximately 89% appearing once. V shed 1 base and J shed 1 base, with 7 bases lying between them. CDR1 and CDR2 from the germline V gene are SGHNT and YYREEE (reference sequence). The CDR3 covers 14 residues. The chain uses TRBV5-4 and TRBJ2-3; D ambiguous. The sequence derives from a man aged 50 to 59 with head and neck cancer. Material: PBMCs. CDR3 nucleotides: TGTGCCAGCAGCTTGTCTGCCGGCACAGATACGCAGTATTTT. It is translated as CASSLSAGTDTQYF.